This TCR beta chain stems from a study of T cell repertoires in cytomegalovirus infection. Study information: Recently described HLA-C-restricted plus well-studied HLA-B-restricted CMV epitopes were used. Through public TCR beta signatures, both CMV infection and matching HLA type were indicated.

V was trimmed by 3 bases and J by 9 bases, leaving 21 bases between them. Per germline, CDR1 MGHRA and CDR2 YSYEKL. This CDR3 spans 15 amino acids. TCRdb independently ran MiXCR on the reads; one entry per CDR3 protein. The sample records under 850,000 distinct CDR3 sequences, roughly a third being singletons. About this clonotype itself: No antigen is known for it.

This clonotype was sampled from a human donor in good health (CMV status not recorded). Some clones in this sample may be carry-over from other donors' samples. The sequences come from cultured PBMCs, collected from culture after CMV antigen stimulation. The rearrangement links TRBV4-1 to TRBJ2-7; D is ambiguous. CDR3 DNA: TGCGCCAGCAGCCACCCTGGTTGGGTTAGTAAAGGGCAGTACTTC. Translated, it gives CASSHPGWVSKGQYF.